Below, one T cell receptor beta chain is given with its context. The CDR3 covers 15 residues. Germline V lookup: CDR1 LGHDT, CDR2 YNNKEL (reference sequence). The germline V and J ends were trimmed by 1 base and 3 bases, with 12 bases remaining between them. Per the original data handling: Cell counts per sample came from amplifying reference gene primers. The assay was immunoSEQ multiplex PCR, and TCRdb's table has in-frame clones only and misses some. V and J calls and clone size follow that table, whereas D and trimming were derived from the DNA. The sample consists of roughly 170,000 clones, about 85% of them appearing once. The data were obtained in a study of blood T cell repertoires in COVID-19. Overall study context: Sources were T cells, B-cell-depleted T cells, or PBMCs; the material itself was cDNA or gDNA.

This clonotype was sampled from a woman aged 40-49 years with acute COVID-19. The chain combines TRBV3-1 (or the pseudogene TRBV3-2) with TRBJ1-1; TRBD1 is a possible D gene (5 bases). The sequenced sample consisted of PBMCs or T cells enriched from blood (not recorded which). The CDR3 spells CASSQVGGMYTEAFF. The CDR3 bases are TGTGCCAGCAGCCAAGTCGGGGGGATGTACACTGAAGCTTTCTTT.